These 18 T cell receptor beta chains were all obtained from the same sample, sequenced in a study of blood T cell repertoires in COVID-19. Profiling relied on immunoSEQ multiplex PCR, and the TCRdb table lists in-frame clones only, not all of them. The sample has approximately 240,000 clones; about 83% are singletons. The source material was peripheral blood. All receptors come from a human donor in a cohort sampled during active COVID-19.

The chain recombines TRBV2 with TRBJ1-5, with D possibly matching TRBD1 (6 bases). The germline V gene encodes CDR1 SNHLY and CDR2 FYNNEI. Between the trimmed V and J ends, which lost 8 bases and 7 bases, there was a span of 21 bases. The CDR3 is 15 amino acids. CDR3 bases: TGTGCCAGCCGAACAAACCTACAGGGCTCCCAGCCCCAGCATTTT. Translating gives CASRTNLQGSQPQHF. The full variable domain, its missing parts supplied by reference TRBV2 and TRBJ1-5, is EPEVTQTPSHQVTQMGQEVILRCVPISNHLYFYWYRQILGQKVEFLVSFYNNEISEKSEIFDDQFSVERPDGSNFTLKIRSTKLEDSAMYFCASRTNLQGSQPQHFGDGTRLSIL.

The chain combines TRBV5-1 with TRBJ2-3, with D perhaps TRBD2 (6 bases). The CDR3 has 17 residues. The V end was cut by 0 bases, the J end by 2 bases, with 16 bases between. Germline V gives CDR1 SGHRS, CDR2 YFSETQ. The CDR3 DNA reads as TGCGCCAGCAGCTTGGTAGTGGGACTTACGCCCACAGATACGCAGTATTTT. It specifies CASSLVVGLTPTDTQYF.

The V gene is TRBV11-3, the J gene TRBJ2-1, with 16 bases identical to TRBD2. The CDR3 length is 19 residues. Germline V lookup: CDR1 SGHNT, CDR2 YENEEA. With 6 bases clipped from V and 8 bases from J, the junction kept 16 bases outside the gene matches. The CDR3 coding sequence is TGTGCCAGCAGTCGTTCCGGTATGGCTGGGACTAGCGGGAGGGATGAGCAGTTCTTC. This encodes CASSRSGMAGTSGRDEQFF. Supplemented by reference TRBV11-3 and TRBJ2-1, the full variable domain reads EAGVVQSPRYKIIEKKQPVAFWCNPISGHNTLYWYLQNLGQGPELLIRYENEEAVDDSQLPKDRFSAERLKGVDSTLKIQPAELGDSAVYLCASSRSGMAGTSGRDEQFFGPGTRLTVL.

CDR3 in amino acids: CASSSVGQSMDEQFF. The CDR3 coding sequence is TGTGCCAGCAGTTCCGTCGGACAGTCTATGGATGAGCAGTTCTTC. This chain links TRBV7-9 with TRBJ2-1; tentatively, D is TRBD1 (6 bases). V was clipped by 6 bases and J by 8 bases, with 20 bases between them. This CDR3 contains 15 residues. Germline V gene data show CDR1 as SEHNR and CDR2 as FQNEAQ (reference sequence).

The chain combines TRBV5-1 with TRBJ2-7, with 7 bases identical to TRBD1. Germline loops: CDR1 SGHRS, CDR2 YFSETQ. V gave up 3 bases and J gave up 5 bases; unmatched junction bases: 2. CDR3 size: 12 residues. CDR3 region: CASSSQGDEQYF. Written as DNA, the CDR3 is TGCGCCAGCAGCTCTCAGGGGGACGAGCAGTACTTC.

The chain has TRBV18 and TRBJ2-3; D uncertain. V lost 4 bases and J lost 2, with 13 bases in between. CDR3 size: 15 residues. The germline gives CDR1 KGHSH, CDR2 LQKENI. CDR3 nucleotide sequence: TGTGCCAGCTCACAGGAGATGATCCCCACAGATACGCAGTATTTT. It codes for CASSQEMIPTDTQYF.

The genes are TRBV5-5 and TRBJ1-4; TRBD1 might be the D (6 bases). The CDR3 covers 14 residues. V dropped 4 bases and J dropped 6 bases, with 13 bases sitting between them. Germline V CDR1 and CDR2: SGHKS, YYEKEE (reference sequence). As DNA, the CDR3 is TGTGCCAGCAGCCCCCACAGGGTCGATGAAAAACTGTTTTTT. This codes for CASSPHRVDEKLFF. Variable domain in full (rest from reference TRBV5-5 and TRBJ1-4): DAGVTQSPTHLIKTRGQQVTLRCSPISGHKSVSWYQQVLGQGPQFIFQYYEKEERGRGNFPDRFSARQFPNYSSELNVNALLLGDSALYLCASSPHRVDEKLFFGSGTQLSVL.

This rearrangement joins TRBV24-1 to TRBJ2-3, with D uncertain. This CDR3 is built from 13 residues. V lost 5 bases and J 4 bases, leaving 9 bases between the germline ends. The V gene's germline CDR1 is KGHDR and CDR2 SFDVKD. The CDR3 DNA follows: TGTGCCACCAGTGTCTTCCACTCAGATACGCAGTATTTT. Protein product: CATSVFHSDTQYF.

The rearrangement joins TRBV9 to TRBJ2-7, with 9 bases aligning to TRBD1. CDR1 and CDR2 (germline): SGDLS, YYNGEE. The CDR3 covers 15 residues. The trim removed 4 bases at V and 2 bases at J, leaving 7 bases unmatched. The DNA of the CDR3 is TGTGCCAGCAGCACAACAGGGGGCTCTACCTACGAGCAGTACTTC. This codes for CASSTTGGSTYEQYF.

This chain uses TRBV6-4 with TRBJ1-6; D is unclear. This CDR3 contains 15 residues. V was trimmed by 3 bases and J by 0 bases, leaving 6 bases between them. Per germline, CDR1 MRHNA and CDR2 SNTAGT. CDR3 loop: CASSEFSSYNSPLHF. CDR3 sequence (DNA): TGTGCCAGCAGTGAATTTAGCTCCTATAATTCACCCCTCCACTTT.

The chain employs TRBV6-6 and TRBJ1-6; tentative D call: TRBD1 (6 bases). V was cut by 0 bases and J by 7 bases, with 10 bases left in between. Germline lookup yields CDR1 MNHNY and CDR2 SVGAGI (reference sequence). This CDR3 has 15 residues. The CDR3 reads CASSYSLGANSPLHF. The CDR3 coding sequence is TGTGCCAGCAGTTACTCGCTGGGGGCGAATTCACCCCTCCACTTT.

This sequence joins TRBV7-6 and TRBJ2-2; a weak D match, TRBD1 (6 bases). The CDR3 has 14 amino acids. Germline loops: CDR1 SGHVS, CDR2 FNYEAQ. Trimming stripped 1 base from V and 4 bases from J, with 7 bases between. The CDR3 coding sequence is TGTGCCAGCAGCTTAGGGGGGCGCACCGGGGAGCTGTTTTTT. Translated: CASSLGGRTGELFF.

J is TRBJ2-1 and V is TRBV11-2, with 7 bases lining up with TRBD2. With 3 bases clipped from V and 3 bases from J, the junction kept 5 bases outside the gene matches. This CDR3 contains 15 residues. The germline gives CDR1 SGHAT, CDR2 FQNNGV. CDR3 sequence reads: CASSFNRGDYNEQFF. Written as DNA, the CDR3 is TGTGCCAGCAGCTTCAATCGGGGGGACTACAATGAGCAGTTCTTC.

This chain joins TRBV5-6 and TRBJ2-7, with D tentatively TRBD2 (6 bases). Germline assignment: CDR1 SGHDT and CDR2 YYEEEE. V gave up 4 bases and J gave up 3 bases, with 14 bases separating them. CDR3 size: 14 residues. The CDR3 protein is CASSPVGGDYEQYF. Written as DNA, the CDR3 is TGTGCCAGCAGCCCGGTGGGCGGGGACTACGAGCAGTACTTC. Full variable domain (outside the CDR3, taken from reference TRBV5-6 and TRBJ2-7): DAGVTQSPTHLIKTRGQQVTLRCSPKSGHDTVSWYQQALGQGPQFIFQYYEEEERQRGNFPDRFSGHQFPNYSSELNVNALLLGDSALYLCASSPVGGDYEQYFGPGTRLTVT.

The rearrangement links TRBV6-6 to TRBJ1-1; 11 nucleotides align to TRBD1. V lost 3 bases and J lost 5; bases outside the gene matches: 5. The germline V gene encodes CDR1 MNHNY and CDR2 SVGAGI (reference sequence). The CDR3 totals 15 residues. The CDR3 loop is CASSYQGTGGTEAFF. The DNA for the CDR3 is TGTGCCAGCAGTTATCAGGGGACAGGGGGGACTGAAGCTTTCTTT.

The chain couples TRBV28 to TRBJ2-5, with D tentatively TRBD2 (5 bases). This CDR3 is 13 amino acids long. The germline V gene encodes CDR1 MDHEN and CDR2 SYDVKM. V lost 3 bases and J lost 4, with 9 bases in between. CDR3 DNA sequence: TGTGCCAGCAGTTTGAGCGGAACAGAGACCCAGTACTTC. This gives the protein CASSLSGTETQYF.

CDR3 residues: CASSVAPTSGFYEQYF. CDR3 coding DNA: TGTGCCAGCAGCGTAGCCCCGACTAGTGGTTTCTACGAGCAGTACTTC. The chain joins TRBV9 to TRBJ2-7, with D maybe TRBD2 (6 bases). The CDR3 is 16 residues long. CDR1 and CDR2 from the germline V gene are SGDLS and YYNGEE. V shed 0 bases and J shed 3 bases, with 16 bases lying between them.

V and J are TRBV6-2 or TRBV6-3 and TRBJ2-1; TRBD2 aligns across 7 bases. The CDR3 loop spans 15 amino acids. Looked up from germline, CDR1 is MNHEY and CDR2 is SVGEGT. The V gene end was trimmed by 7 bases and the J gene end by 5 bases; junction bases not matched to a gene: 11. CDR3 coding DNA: TGTGCCAGCAACCCCCCCGGGACTAATAACAATGAGCAGTTCTTC. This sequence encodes CASNPPGTNNNEQFF.